This TCR beta chain came from a study of blood T cell repertoires in COVID-19. In the study overall: The cDNA or gDNA used as material had been derived from T cells, B-cell-depleted T cells, or PBMCs.

Libraries were prepared by immunoSEQ multiplex PCR; TCRdb keeps only in-frame clonotypes and omits some of them. The sample contains around 70,000 clones, 90% of which appear only once. This CDR3 is 13 amino acids long. Germline CDR1 is KGHSH and CDR2 is LQKENI. Between the trimmed V and J ends, which lost 1 base and 5 bases, there was a span of 6 bases. The chain recombines TRBV18 with TRBJ1-5; no definite D call. What was sequenced was peripheral blood. The sequence derives from a human donor in a cohort sampled during active COVID-19. The CDR3 reads CASSPLYDQPQHF. The DNA of the CDR3 is TGTGCCAGCTCACCACTGTATGATCAGCCCCAGCATTTT.